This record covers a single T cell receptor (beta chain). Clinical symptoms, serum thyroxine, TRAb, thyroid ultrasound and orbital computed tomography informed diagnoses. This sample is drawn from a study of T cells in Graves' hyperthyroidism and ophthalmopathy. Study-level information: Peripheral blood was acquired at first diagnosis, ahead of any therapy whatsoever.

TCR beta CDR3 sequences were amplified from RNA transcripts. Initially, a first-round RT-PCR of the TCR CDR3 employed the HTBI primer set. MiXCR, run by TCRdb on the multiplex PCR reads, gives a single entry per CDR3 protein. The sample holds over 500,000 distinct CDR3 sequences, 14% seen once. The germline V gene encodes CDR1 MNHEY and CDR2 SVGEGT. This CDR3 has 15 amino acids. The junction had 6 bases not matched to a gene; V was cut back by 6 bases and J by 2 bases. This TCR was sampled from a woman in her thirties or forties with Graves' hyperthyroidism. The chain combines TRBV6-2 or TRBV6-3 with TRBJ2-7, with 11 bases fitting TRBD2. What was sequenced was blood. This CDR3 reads CASRPGLADTYEQYF. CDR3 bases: TGTGCCAGCAGGCCGGGACTAGCGGACACCTACGAGCAGTACTTC.